A selection of T cell receptor beta chains follows, all from one sample in a study of OX40 agonist ivuxolimab in advanced cancers. Measured with immunoSEQ multiplex PCR; TCRdb has only the in-frame clones, and not every one. The sample yields fewer than 55,000 clones, 75% to 90% seen once. Sequenced here: CD4+ or CD8+ T cells sorted from blood, sampled in a trial of the OX40 agonist ivuxolimab. These receptors all come from an adult with an advanced solid tumor such as melanoma, head and neck, liver or kidney cancer. Each CDR3 is given with its conserved first and last residue. A D gene is named only where the DNA matches it firmly. Not every row has a clone size; where given, it reads once, few, many or a size class.

size: -
D: -
J: TRBJ1-5
V: TRBV18
DNA: TGTGCCAGCTCACCTTCCGGGGGGGACAATCAGCCCCAGCATTTT
CDR3: CASSPSGGDNQPQHF

size: once
D: -
J: TRBJ2-5
V: TRBV7-2
DNA: TGTGCCAGCAGCCTCGGGACCCTCCGGGAGACCCAGTACTTC
CDR3: CASSLGTLRETQYF

size: -
D: -
J: TRBJ2-5
V: TRBV7-2
DNA: TGTGCCAGCAGCTTAGTGGGGGAAGAGACCCAGTACTTC
CDR3: CASSLVGEETQYF

size: -
D: TRBD2
J: TRBJ2-7
V: TRBV14
DNA: TGTGCCAGCAGCCAAGCTATAGCGGGGGTATCCTACGAGCAGTACTTC
CDR3: CASSQAIAGVSYEQYF

size: -
D: -
J: TRBJ2-7
V: TRBV7-2
DNA: TGTGCCAGCAGTTTTACTAGCTACGAGCAGTACTTC
CDR3: CASSFTSYEQYF

size: -
D: -
J: TRBJ2-7
V: TRBV10-2
DNA: TGCGCCAGCAGTGAGATAACAGGATTCTCCTACGAGCAGTACTTC
CDR3: CASSEITGFSYEQYF

size: -
D: TRBD1
J: TRBJ1-4
V: TRBV30
DNA: TGTGCCTGGAGTTCGCAACAACAGGGGCAACTGTTTTTT
CDR3: CAWSSQQQGQLFF

size: -
D: -
J: TRBJ1-4
V: TRBV7-9
DNA: TGTGCCAGCAGCTTAGCGGCAGATTATGAAAAACTGTTTTTT
CDR3: CASSLAADYEKLFF

size: -
D: TRBD1
J: TRBJ2-7
V: TRBV5-1
DNA: TGCGCCAGCACACGGGACGGACAGGGGGTATACTACGAGCAGTACTTC
CDR3: CASTRDGQGVYYEQYF

size: -
D: -
J: TRBJ2-3
V: TRBV7-9
DNA: TGTGCCAGCAGCTTAGACGTCACAGATACGCAGTATTTT
CDR3: CASSLDVTDTQYF

size: -
D: -
J: TRBJ2-1
V: TRBV9
DNA: TGTGCCAGCAGCGTAGACACGAGCTCCTACAATGAGCAGTTCTTC
CDR3: CASSVDTSSYNEQFF

size: -
D: TRBD2
J: TRBJ2-2
V: TRBV5-1
DNA: TGCGCCAGCAGTAGGGCGGGAGGGCGGGCGACCGGGGAGCTGTTTTTT
CDR3: CASSRAGGRATGELFF

size: -
D: TRBD2
J: TRBJ2-3
V: TRBV10-3
DNA: TGTGCCATCAGTGTTCAAGCGGGAGTTTCGTCAGATACGCAGTATTTT
CDR3: CAISVQAGVSSDTQYF

size: once
D: -
J: TRBJ2-3
V: TRBV7-3
DNA: TGTGCCAGCAGCTTTTGGACTAGCACAGATACGCAGTATTTT
CDR3: CASSFWTSTDTQYF

size: once
D: -
J: TRBJ2-5
V: TRBV7-9
DNA: TGTGCCAGCAGCTTAGGGGACCGCGATGGGGAGACCCAGTACTTC
CDR3: CASSLGDRDGETQYF

size: once
D: -
J: TRBJ2-2
V: TRBV5-6
DNA: TGTGCCAGCAGCTTGGATAGGAACACCGGGGAGCTGTTTTTT
CDR3: CASSLDRNTGELFF